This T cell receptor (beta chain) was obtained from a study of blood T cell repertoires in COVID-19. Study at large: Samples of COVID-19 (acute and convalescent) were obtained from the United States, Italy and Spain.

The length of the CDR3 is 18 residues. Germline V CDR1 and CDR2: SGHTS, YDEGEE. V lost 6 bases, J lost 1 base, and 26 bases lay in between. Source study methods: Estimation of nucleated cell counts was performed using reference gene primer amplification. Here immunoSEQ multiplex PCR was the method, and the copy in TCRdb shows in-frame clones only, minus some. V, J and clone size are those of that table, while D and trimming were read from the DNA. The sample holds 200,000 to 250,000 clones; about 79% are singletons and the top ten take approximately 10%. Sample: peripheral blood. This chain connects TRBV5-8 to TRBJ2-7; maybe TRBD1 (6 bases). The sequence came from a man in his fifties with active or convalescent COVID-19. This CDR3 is CASIWTPGEALYSYEQYF. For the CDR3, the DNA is TGTGCCAGCATCTGGACTCCAGGGGAAGCGTTGTATTCCTACGAGCAGTACTTC.